This T cell receptor (beta chain) was captured in a study of TIL therapy for anti-PD-1-resistant metastatic lung cancer. Germline V CDR1 and CDR2: MDHEN, SYDVKM. CDR3 size: 15 residues. Germline trimming cut 6 bases from V and 6 bases from J; bases unmatched to any gene: 12. This was the immunoSEQ v3 assay. The method was immunoSEQ multiplex PCR; TCRdb's version includes in-frame clones alone and lacks a portion of them. This table holds under 70,000 clones, 73% found once. Time point noted: pre-treatment sample, taken before nivolumab and TIL therapy. This TCR derives from a person aged 25-85 years with non-small cell lung cancer. The source material was blood, sampled at baseline. The chain couples TRBV28 to TRBJ1-2, with 8 bases matching TRBD1. CDR3 DNA sequence: TGTGCCAGCAGCCGACCCGGACAGGGAGGAAATGGCTACACCTTC. Translating it yields CASSRPGQGGNGYTF.